This TCR beta chain appears in the sequencing data of a study of tumor T cells in aggressive B-cell lymphoma. CDR1 is SGHVS, CDR2 FQNEAQ, per germline. V was pared by 8 bases and J by 9 bases, with 9 bases of the junction left unmatched. The CDR3 contains 15 residues. Libraries were prepared by immunoSEQ multiplex PCR; TCRdb keeps only in-frame clonotypes and omits some of them. The sample lists several thousand clones, roughly nine tenths occurring once. The chain uses TRBV7-8 and TRBJ2-1, with 14 bases aligning to TRBD2. The sample taken for sequencing was tumor tissue. This clonotype originated in an adult with diffuse large B cell lymphoma. CDR3 sequence reads: CASCKGTSGSGEQFF. Written as DNA, the CDR3 is TGTGCCAGCTGTAAAGGGACTAGCGGGAGTGGTGAGCAGTTCTTC.